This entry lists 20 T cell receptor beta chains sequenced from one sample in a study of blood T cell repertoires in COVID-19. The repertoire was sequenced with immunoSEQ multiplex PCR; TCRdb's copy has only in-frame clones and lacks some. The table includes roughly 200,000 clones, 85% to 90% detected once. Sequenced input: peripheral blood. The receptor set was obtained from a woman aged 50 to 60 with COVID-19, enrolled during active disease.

The CDR3 DNA sequence: TGTGCCAGCAGAGCTGACAGGGGGGGCACCGGGGAGCTGTTTTTT. This gives the protein CASRADRGGTGELFF. This chain joins TRBV7-2 and TRBJ2-2; 9 nucleotides align to TRBD1. The CDR3 loop spans 15 amino acids. The germline gives CDR1 SGHTA, CDR2 FQGNSA. With 6 bases clipped from V and 4 bases from J, the junction kept 6 bases outside the gene matches. The full variable domain, in which reference TRBV7-2 and TRBJ2-2 provide the parts outside the CDR3, is GAGVSQSPSNKVTEKGKDVELRCDPISGHTALYWYRQSLGQGLEFLIYFQGNSAPDKSGLPSDRFSAERTGGSVSTLTIQRTQQEDSAVYLCASRADRGGTGELFFGEGSRLTVL.

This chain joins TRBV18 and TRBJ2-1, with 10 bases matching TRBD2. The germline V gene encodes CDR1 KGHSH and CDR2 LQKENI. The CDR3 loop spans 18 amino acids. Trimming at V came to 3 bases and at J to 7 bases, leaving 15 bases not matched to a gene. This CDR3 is CASSPGLAGARRGNEQFF. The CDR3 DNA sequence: TGTGCCAGCTCACCGGGGCTAGCGGGGGCCCGCCGGGGGAATGAGCAGTTCTTC.

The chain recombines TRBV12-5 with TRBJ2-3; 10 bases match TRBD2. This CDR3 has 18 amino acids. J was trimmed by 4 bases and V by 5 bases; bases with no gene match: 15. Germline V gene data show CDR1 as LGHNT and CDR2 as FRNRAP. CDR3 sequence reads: CASGLLVLASGGADTQYF. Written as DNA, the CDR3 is TGTGCTAGTGGTCTCCTCGTCTTGGCGAGCGGGGGGGCAGATACGCAGTATTTT.

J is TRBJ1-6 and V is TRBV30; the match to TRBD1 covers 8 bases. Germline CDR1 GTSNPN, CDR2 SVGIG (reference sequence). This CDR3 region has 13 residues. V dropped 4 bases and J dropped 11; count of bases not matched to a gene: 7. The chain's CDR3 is CAWIWTGRPPLHF. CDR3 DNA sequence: TGTGCCTGGATTTGGACAGGGCGACCACCCCTCCACTTT.

Written as DNA, the CDR3 is TGTGCCAGCAGCCAAGTAGCGGGGGGGCGGGCAGATACGCAGTATTTT. This translates into CASSQVAGGRADTQYF. The V call is TRBV4-2, the J call TRBJ2-3; 11 nucleotides align to TRBD2. The V gene end was trimmed by 1 base and the J gene end by 4 bases; junction bases not matched to a gene: 4. In germline, CDR1 is LGHNA, CDR2 YNFKEQ. The CDR3 is 16 residues long.

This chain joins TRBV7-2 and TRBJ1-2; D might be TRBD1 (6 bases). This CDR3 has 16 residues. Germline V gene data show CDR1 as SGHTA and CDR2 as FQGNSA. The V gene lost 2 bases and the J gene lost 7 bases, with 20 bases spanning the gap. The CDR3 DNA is TGTGCCAGCAGCTTAAAGCCCGGACCAGGGGAAGGTGGCTACACCTTC. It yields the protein CASSLKPGPGEGGYTF.

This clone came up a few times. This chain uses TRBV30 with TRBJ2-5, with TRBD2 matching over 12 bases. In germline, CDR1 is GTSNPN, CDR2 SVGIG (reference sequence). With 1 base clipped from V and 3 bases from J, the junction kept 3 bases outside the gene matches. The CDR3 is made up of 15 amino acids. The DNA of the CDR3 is TGTGCCTGGAGTGGACTAGCGGGAGAAAAAGAGACCCAGTACTTC. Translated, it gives CAWSGLAGEKETQYF.

This CDR3 is CSVREGEKLFF. The CDR3 DNA reads as TGCAGCGTCCGGGAGGGAGAAAAACTGTTTTTT. The genes are TRBV29-1 and TRBJ1-4; D call uncertain. The germline gives CDR1 SQVTM, CDR2 ANQGSEA. The CDR3 runs 11 residues. V lost 6 bases and J lost 8, with 10 bases in between.

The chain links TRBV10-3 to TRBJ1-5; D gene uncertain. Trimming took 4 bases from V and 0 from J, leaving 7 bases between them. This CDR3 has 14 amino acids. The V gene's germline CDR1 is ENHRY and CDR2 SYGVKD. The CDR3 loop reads CAISADNSNQPQHF. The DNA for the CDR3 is TGTGCCATCAGTGCCGACAATAGCAATCAGCCCCAGCATTTT.

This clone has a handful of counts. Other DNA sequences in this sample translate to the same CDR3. The CDR3 DNA sequence: TGTGCCAGTAGGGAGGGGGAAAAACTGTTTTTT. Protein sequence: CASREGEKLFF. V is TRBV19 and J is TRBJ1-4, with a tentative D call TRBD1 (5 bases). The V and J ends lost 6 bases and 8 bases respectively, with 7 bases between them. In germline, CDR1 is LNHDA, CDR2 SQIVND (reference sequence). The CDR3 covers 11 residues.

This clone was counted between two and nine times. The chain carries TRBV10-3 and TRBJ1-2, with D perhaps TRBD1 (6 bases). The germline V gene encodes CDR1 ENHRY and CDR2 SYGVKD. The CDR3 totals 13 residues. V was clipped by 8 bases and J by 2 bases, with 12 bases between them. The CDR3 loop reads CAISWTENYGYTF. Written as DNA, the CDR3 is TGTGCCATCTCCTGGACAGAAAACTATGGCTACACCTTC.

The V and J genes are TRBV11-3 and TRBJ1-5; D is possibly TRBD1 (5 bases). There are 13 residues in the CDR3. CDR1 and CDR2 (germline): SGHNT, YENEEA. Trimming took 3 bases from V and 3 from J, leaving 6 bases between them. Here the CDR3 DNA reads TGTGCCAGCAGCTTGACAGCCAATCAGCCCCAGCATTTT. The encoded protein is CASSLTANQPQHF.

DNA for the CDR3: TGTGCCAGCAGCCAAGACGTGAGACAGTCGAACACTGAAGCTTTCTTT. Its protein is CASSQDVRQSNTEAFF. The V gene is TRBV14, the J gene TRBJ1-1, with D maybe TRBD1 (5 bases). This CDR3 is 16 amino acids long. V was pared by 0 bases and J by 1 base, with 12 bases between. Germline values: CDR1 SGHDN, CDR2 FVKESK.

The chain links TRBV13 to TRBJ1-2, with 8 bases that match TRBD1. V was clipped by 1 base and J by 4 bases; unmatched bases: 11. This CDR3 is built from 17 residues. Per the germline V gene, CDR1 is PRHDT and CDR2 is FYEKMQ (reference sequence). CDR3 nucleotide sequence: TGTGCCAGCAGCTTAGCCCGGGGACAGGCGTCTACCTATGGCTACACCTTC. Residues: CASSLARGQASTYGYTF.

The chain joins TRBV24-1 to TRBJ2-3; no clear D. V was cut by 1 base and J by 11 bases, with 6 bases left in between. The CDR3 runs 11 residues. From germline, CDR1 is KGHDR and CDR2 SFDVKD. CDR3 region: CATSDLAGQYF. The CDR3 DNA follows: TGTGCCACCAGTGATTTAGCAGGGCAGTATTTT.

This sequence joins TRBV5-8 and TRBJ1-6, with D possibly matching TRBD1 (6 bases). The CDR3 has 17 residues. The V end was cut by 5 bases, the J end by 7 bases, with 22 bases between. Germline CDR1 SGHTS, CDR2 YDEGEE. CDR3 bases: TGTGCCAGCAGAAGGAGGGGGGGGACGAGGGTAAATTCACCCCTCCACTTT. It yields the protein CASRRRGGTRVNSPLHF.

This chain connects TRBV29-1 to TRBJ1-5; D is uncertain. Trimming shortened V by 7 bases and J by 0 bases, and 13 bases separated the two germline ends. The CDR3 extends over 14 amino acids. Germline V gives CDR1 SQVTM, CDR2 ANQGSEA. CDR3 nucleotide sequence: TGCAGCGCCGCAGACTCTCATAGCAATCAGCCCCAGCATTTT. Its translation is CSAADSHSNQPQHF.

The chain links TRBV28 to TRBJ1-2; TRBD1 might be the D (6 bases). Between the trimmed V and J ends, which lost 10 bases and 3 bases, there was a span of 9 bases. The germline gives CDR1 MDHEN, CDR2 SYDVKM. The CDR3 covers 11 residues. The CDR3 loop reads CATRTDYGYTF. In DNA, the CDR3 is TGTGCCACCCGGACAGACTATGGCTACACCTTC.

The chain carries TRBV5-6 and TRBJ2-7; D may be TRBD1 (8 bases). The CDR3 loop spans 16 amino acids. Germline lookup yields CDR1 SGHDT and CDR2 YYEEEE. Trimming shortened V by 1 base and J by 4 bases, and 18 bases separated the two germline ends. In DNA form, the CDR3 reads TGTGCCAGCAGCTTGTTTCTTGGACAGGGAGGGTACGAGCAGTACTTC. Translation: CASSLFLGQGGYEQYF.

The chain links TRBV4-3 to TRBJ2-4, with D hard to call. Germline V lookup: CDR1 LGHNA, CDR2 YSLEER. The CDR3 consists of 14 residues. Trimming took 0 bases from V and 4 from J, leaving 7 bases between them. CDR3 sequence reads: CASSQDWQKNIQYF. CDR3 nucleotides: TGCGCCAGCAGCCAAGATTGGCAAAAAAACATTCAGTACTTC.